Below, one T cell receptor beta chain is given with its context. The antigen is undetermined. The sample comes from a study of cytomegalovirus exposure and HLA in healthy donors. Germline assignment: CDR1 LNHDA and CDR2 SQIVND (reference sequence). Trimming stripped 0 bases from V and 3 bases from J, with 5 bases between. This CDR3 has 13 amino acids. Findings of the study overall: Reported results showed that the classifier diagnosed cytomegalovirus status with high specificity and sensitivity.

The PCR had 60 Vbeta and 13 Jbeta primers. Only in-frame clones appear in the TCRdb table, and some are missing; sequencing was by immunoSEQ multiplex PCR. The data hold 200,000 or so clones, with about 85% observed a single time. Specimen: PBMCs. This sequence joins TRBV19 and TRBJ1-1; D not certain. The sequence came from a male donor in good health and CMV-seropositive. The chain's CDR3 is CASSIDLYTEAFF. The CDR3 DNA is TGTGCCAGTAGTATAGACCTGTACACTGAAGCTTTCTTT.